The next 31 T cell receptor beta chains were all read from a single sample in a study of T-cell reconstitution after alpha-beta-depleted transplantation in children. Preparing the TCRbeta library involved the use of unique molecular identifiers. TCRdb fed the PCR reads into MiXCR, producing one record per CDR3 protein. The sample yields 200,000 to 250,000 distinct CDR3 sequences, roughly 11% seen once. The source was PBMCs, collected before TCRalphabeta/CD19-depleted stem cell transplant. These receptors were taken from a child less than two years old with acute myeloid leukemia, due to receive a stem cell transplant.

This clonotype was counted at least ten times. The V and J genes are TRBV12-3 or TRBV12-4 and TRBJ2-6; 7 positions agree with TRBD1. The V and J ends lost 1 base and 3 bases, in that order; junction bases with no gene match: 3. The CDR3 is 16 residues long. Written as DNA, the CDR3 is TGTGCCAGCAGTTTAGGAGGGGGCTTTGGGGCCAACGTCCTGACTTTC. Its protein product is CASSLGGGFGANVLTF.

Ten or more counts support this clonotype. This rearrangement joins TRBV24-1 to TRBJ2-3; 8 positions match TRBD2. The CDR3 extends over 15 amino acids. The J segment lost 4 bases and the V segment lost 7 bases, leaving 9 bases of the junction unmatched. Germline CDR1 is KGHDR and CDR2 is SFDVKD. CDR3 residues: CATSSRRGDPDTQYF. The CDR3 DNA is TGTGCCACCAGCTCCCGGCGGGGGGACCCAGATACGCAGTATTTT.

This clonotype was seen repeatedly, ten times or more. The chain combines TRBV20-1 with TRBJ2-3; D is possibly TRBD2 (6 bases). Trimming left V 5 bases short and J 4 bases short, with 10 bases between. From germline, CDR1 is DFQATT and CDR2 SNEGSKA (reference sequence). The CDR3 has 12 amino acids. CDR3 sequence: CSAGRLADTQYF. The CDR3 bases are TGCAGTGCTGGGCGACTAGCAGATACGCAGTATTTT.

This clonotype was detected many times. This sequence joins TRBV7-8 and TRBJ2-7; TRBD2 aligns across 10 bases. Germline CDR1 is SGHVS and CDR2 is FQNEAQ. Trimming at V came to 2 bases and at J to 0 bases, leaving 4 bases not matched to a gene. The CDR3 runs to 16 residues. CDR3 region: CASSLPGLASSYEQYF. The CDR3 nucleotides read TGTGCCAGCAGCTTACCGGGACTAGCGAGCTCCTACGAGCAGTACTTC.

This clonotype was counted at least ten times. The chain combines TRBV27 with TRBJ2-2; D might be TRBD2 (6 bases). Germline lookup yields CDR1 MNHEY and CDR2 SMNVEV (reference sequence). The CDR3 sequence is 15 residues long. V lost 4 bases and J lost 7, with 16 bases in between. The CDR3 coding sequence is TGTGCCAGCAGTTCCCCGACTAGAGTGGGCGGGGAGCTGTTTTTT. Translation: CASSSPTRVGGELFF.

This clonotype was found many times. CDR3 residues: CASSTTTAYGYTF. In DNA form, the CDR3 reads TGTGCCAGCAGTACCACGACAGCCTATGGCTACACCTTC. The chain employs TRBV28 and TRBJ1-2; D may be TRBD1 (5 bases). The CDR3 sequence is 13 residues long. Trimming pared 5 bases from V and 4 bases from J, leaving 11 bases between. Germline V gene lookup returns CDR1 MDHEN and CDR2 SYDVKM.

In this sample, this clonotype turned up many times. The chain carries TRBV7-2 and TRBJ1-2; maybe TRBD1 (6 bases). Germline CDR1 is SGHTA and CDR2 is FQGNSA. The CDR3 has 14 amino acids. Trimming removed 5 bases at V and 6 bases at J, with 16 bases between. DNA of the CDR3: TGTGCCAGCAGCCCGGGACACCGAGCGAATGGCTACACCTTC. The encoded protein is CASSPGHRANGYTF.

This clonotype came up many times. The genes are TRBV5-1 and TRBJ2-5, with TRBD1 identical over 7 bases. The CDR3 sequence is 14 residues long. In germline, CDR1 is SGHRS, CDR2 YFSETQ. V was clipped by 4 bases and J by 0 bases; unmatched bases: 3. CDR3 sequence: CASSVGTDQETQYF. The CDR3 region has the DNA TGCGCCAGCAGCGTCGGGACAGACCAAGAGACCCAGTACTTC.

This clonotype was observed at least ten times. The V call is TRBV6-2 or TRBV6-3, the J call TRBJ2-1, with D perhaps TRBD2 (5 bases). Germline CDR1 reads MNHEY; CDR2 reads SVGEGT. CDR3 length: 14 residues. The germline V and J ends were trimmed by 4 bases and 6 bases, with 13 bases remaining between them. CDR3 protein: CASSSRLRVNEQFF. The CDR3 DNA is TGTGCCAGCAGTTCGAGACTGAGGGTCAATGAGCAGTTCTTC.

In this sample, this clonotype turned up many times. The chain joins TRBV5-1 to TRBJ1-5, with a tentative D call TRBD1 (6 bases). Deletions cut 5 bases from V and 7 bases from J, with 13 bases between. The CDR3 has 13 amino acids. CDR1 is SGHRS and CDR2 is YFSETQ in the germline V gene. The CDR3 loop is CASRGGLGQPQHF. The CDR3 DNA sequence: TGCGCCAGCAGAGGGGGATTAGGCCAGCCCCAGCATTTT.

At least ten counts were recorded for this clonotype. The genes are TRBV20-1 and TRBJ2-4, with a possible D match to TRBD1 (6 bases). This CDR3 is 14 amino acids long. Germline loops: CDR1 DFQATT, CDR2 SNEGSKA (reference sequence). V was clipped by 0 bases and J by 1 base, with 7 bases between them. The CDR3 spells CSARDTGAKNIQYF. CDR3 coding DNA: TGCAGTGCTAGAGATACAGGGGCCAAAAACATTCAGTACTTC.

The V and J genes are TRBV3-1 and TRBJ2-5; weak D call: TRBD2 (6 bases). This CDR3 has 18 amino acids. Germline CDR1 and CDR2: LGHDT and YNNKEL (reference sequence). Trimming pared 10 bases from V and 5 bases from J, leaving 32 bases between. The CDR3 here is CATCQGGWAGNLRETQYF. In nucleotides, the CDR3 is TGTGCCACCTGCCAAGGTGGTTGGGCGGGGAATTTACGGGAGACCCAGTACTTC.

This clonotype appeared many times. The chain employs TRBV20-1 and TRBJ1-2; D remains ambiguous. Germline CDR1 is DFQATT and CDR2 is SNEGSKA (reference sequence). This CDR3 is 13 amino acids long. Trimming removed 6 bases at V and 8 bases at J, with 19 bases between. The chain's CDR3 is CSAPLGSIGGYTF. CDR3 DNA: TGCAGTGCCCCCCTGGGAAGTATTGGGGGCTACACCTTC.

This clonotype was detected many times. The chain combines TRBV20-1 with TRBJ1-5; 7 nucleotides match TRBD1. The CDR3 has 15 residues. CDR1 DFQATT and CDR2 SNEGSKA come from the germline V gene (reference sequence). V was clipped by 4 bases and J by 7 bases; unmatched bases: 13. As DNA, the CDR3 is TGCAGTGCTAAAGAGACAGGGTCGGGTGGACAGCCCCAGCATTTT. This gives the protein CSAKETGSGGQPQHF.

As regards this clonotype: One end of the junction fails to match germline, which may point to a read error. The chain carries TRBV7-2 and TRBJ1-5; no reliable D call. Germline values: CDR1 SGHTA, CDR2 FQGNSA. This CDR3 comprises 14 residues. CDR3 sequence: CAGSLNRAPQPQHF. The CDR3 bases are TGTGCCGGCAGCCTAAACCGGGCCCCTCAGCCCCAGCATTTT. Full variable domain (outside the CDR3, taken from reference TRBV7-2 and TRBJ1-5): GAGVSQSPSNKVTEKGKDVELRCDPISGHTALYWYRQSLGQGLEFLIYFQGNSAPDKSGLPSDRFSAERTGGSVSTLTIQRTQQEDSAVYLCAGSLNRAPQPQHFGDGTRLSIL.

This clonotype turned up a few times. This chain links TRBV20-1 with TRBJ1-2; 7 nucleotides match TRBD1. Germline CDR1 DFQATT, CDR2 SNEGSKA (reference sequence). CDR3 length: 14 residues. The ends lost 3 bases at V and 0 bases at J; junction bases unmatched: 4. The DNA for the CDR3 is TGCAGTGCTAGCGAGACAGGGCCTAACTATGGCTACACCTTC. As protein: CSASETGPNYGYTF.

This clonotype was observed at least ten times. V is TRBV27 and J is TRBJ2-7; 10 nucleotides line up with TRBD1. The germline gives CDR1 MNHEY, CDR2 SMNVEV (reference sequence). With V trimmed by 4 bases and J by 6 bases, 3 bases remained unmatched. The CDR3 extends over 13 amino acids. CDR3 coding DNA: TGTGCCAGCAGTTACCGGACAGGGGGCGAGCAGTACTTC. Translation gives CASSYRTGGEQYF.

This clonotype was recorded many times. The chain combines TRBV6-5 with TRBJ2-1, with a tentative D call TRBD2 (5 bases). The germline V and J ends were trimmed by 5 bases and 4 bases, with 15 bases remaining between them. CDR1 and CDR2 from the germline V gene are MNHEY and SVGAGI. CDR3 length equals 15 residues. As DNA, the CDR3 is TGTGCCAGCAGTATCTCGGACTCGGGGTACAATGAGCAGTTCTTC. Translation: CASSISDSGYNEQFF.

This clonotype has ten or more counts. Written as DNA, the CDR3 is TGCGCCAGCAGCTTGATTAGTCTCCGGAACGCCCCCTACGAGCAGTACTTC. It yields the protein CASSLISLRNAPYEQYF. The chain is built from TRBV5-1 and TRBJ2-7; D remains unclear. The V end was cut by 1 base, the J end by 2 bases, with 19 bases between. The CDR3 is 17 amino acids. Germline V gives CDR1 SGHRS, CDR2 YFSETQ.

At least ten counts were recorded for this clonotype. The chain combines TRBV6-5 with TRBJ2-7; 7 bases fit TRBD1. Trimming at V came to 0 bases and at J to 2 bases, leaving 7 bases not matched to a gene. CDR3 size: 16 residues. Germline CDR1 is MNHEY and CDR2 is SVGAGI. In DNA, the CDR3 is TGTGCCAGCAGTTACTCAGGAAGGGGGCCCCCCTACGAGCAGTACTTC. The encoded protein is CASSYSGRGPPYEQYF.

This clonotype was recorded a few times. The gene calls are TRBV7-2 and TRBJ1-2; the match to TRBD1 covers 7 bases. Germline V gene lookup returns CDR1 SGHTA and CDR2 FQGNSA. V shed 5 bases, J shed 3 bases, and the junction held 12 bases outside the gene matches. This CDR3 has 16 amino acids. The CDR3 bases are TGTGCCAGCAGCCGCCAATCGGGACAGATGGACTATGGCTACACCTTC. Its protein product is CASSRQSGQMDYGYTF.

A word on this clonotype: A much larger clone lies a single base off, so this may be a read error. The rearrangement links TRBV2 to TRBJ1-1; TRBD1 agrees at 9 bases. Germline lookup yields CDR1 SNHLY and CDR2 FYNNEI. This CDR3 comprises 14 residues. DNA of the CDR3: TGTGTCAGCAGGCGGACAGGGGAGGACACTGAAGCTTTCTTT. As protein: CVSRRTGEDTEAFF.

This clonotype was counted at least ten times. The gene calls are TRBV15 and TRBJ2-3; the match to TRBD2 covers 10 bases. From germline, CDR1 is LNHNV and CDR2 YYDKDF (reference sequence). The trim removed 1 base at V and 4 bases at J, leaving 5 bases unmatched. The CDR3 runs to 16 residues. CDR3 DNA sequence: TGTGCCACCAGCAGAGGTTCTAGCGGGGGAGCAGATACGCAGTATTTT. The encoded protein is CATSRGSSGGADTQYF.

In regard to this clonotype: The junction does not match germline at one end; this may be a read error. This rearrangement joins TRBV5-1 to TRBJ2-1; D is ambiguous. The CDR3 is made up of 14 amino acids. In germline, CDR1 is SGHRS, CDR2 YFSETQ. The CDR3 spells CASSLGAGYDEQFF. Written as DNA, the CDR3 is TGCGCCAGCAGCTTGGGTGCAGGCTACGATGAGCAGTTCTTC.

This clonotype was observed many times. V usage is TRBV20-1 and J usage is TRBJ1-1; D unclear. The CDR3 extends over 15 amino acids. The V gene lost 0 bases and the J gene lost 1 base, with 12 bases spanning the gap. The germline V gene has CDR1 DFQATT and CDR2 SNEGSKA (reference sequence). The CDR3 protein is CSARDPGDKNTEAFF. The CDR3 nucleotides are TGCAGTGCTAGAGACCCTGGAGACAAGAACACTGAAGCTTTCTTT.

This clonotype has ten or more counts. The chain joins TRBV18 to TRBJ2-7; TRBD2 agrees at 8 bases. This CDR3 has 15 amino acids. The J segment lost 6 bases and the V segment lost 5 bases, leaving 12 bases of the junction unmatched. CDR1 KGHSH and CDR2 LQKENI come from the germline V gene. CDR3 DNA sequence: TGTGCCAGCTCAGAAATAGCGGGATCCCCCCTCGAGCAGTACTTC. Translation: CASSEIAGSPLEQYF.

About this clonotype itself: A much larger clone lies one base from this, so it may be a read error. The chain is built from TRBV14 and TRBJ1-2; D is possibly TRBD1 (6 bases). CDR1 is SGHDN, CDR2 FVKESK, per germline. CDR3 length equals 14 residues. In DNA form, the CDR3 reads TGTGCCAGCAGCCAAGTCCGGACAGAAGATGGCTACCCCTTC. This codes for CASSQVRTEDGYPF.

The chain couples TRBV30 to TRBJ2-4, with D possibly called TRBD1 or TRBD2 (5 bases each). CDR1 GTSNPN and CDR2 SVGIG come from the germline V gene (reference sequence). The CDR3 sequence is 18 residues long. Trimming cost V 0 bases and J 2 bases, with 20 bases left between them. CDR3 loop: CAWSVGSRKGRTKNIQYF. The CDR3, as DNA: TGTGCCTGGAGTGTAGGAAGTAGGAAGGGACGGACCAAAAACATTCAGTACTTC.

This clonotype was found many times. Written as DNA, the CDR3 is TGCGCCAGCAGCTTGGGCAGGGACCAAGAGACCCAGTACTTC. Translated, it gives CASSLGRDQETQYF. This chain connects TRBV5-1 to TRBJ2-5, with D perhaps TRBD1 (5 bases). The V end was cut by 0 bases, the J end by 0 bases, with 6 bases between. The germline gives CDR1 SGHRS, CDR2 YFSETQ. CDR3 size: 14 residues. The whole variable domain, filled in from reference TRBV5-1 and TRBJ2-5, reads KAGVTQTPRYLIKTRGQQVTLSCSPISGHRSVSWYQQTPGQGLQFLFEYFSETQRNKGNFPGRFSGRQFSNSRSEMNVSTLELGDSALYLCASSLGRDQETQYFGPGTRLLVL.

The V and J genes are TRBV11-3 and TRBJ2-3; D remains ambiguous. Germline V gene lookup returns CDR1 SGHNT and CDR2 YENEEA. The CDR3 runs 14 residues. Between the trimmed V and J ends, which lost 1 base and 2 bases, there was a span of 7 bases. In DNA, the CDR3 is TGTGCCAGCAGCTTAGGACACGTCACAGATACGCAGTATTTT. Residues: CASSLGHVTDTQYF. The whole variable domain, filled in from reference TRBV11-3 and TRBJ2-3, reads EAGVVQSPRYKIIEKKQPVAFWCNPISGHNTLYWYLQNLGQGPELLIRYENEEAVDDSQLPKDRFSAERLKGVDSTLKIQPAELGDSAVYLCASSLGHVTDTQYFGPGTRLTVL.

This clonotype came up many times. The chain joins TRBV12-3 or TRBV12-4 to TRBJ2-2; tentative D call: TRBD1 (6 bases). This CDR3 has 14 residues. Between the trimmed V and J ends, which lost 6 bases and 1 base, there was a span of 9 bases. The CDR3 sequence: CASSGQRNTGELFF. The CDR3 region has the DNA TGTGCCAGCAGCGGACAGAGGAACACCGGGGAGCTGTTTTTT.